The present T cell receptor beta chain was sequenced within a study of blood T cell repertoires in COVID-19. Turning to the study itself: PBMCs, B-cell-depleted T cells, or T cells were the source of the cDNA or gDNA that made up the material.

Sequencing was performed with immunoSEQ multiplex PCR; in TCRdb, only in-frame clones are kept and a portion is missing. The profile shows tens of thousands of clones, about 83% of them singletons. This CDR3 has 13 residues. Trimming stripped 0 bases from V and 10 bases from J, with 15 bases between. The germline CDR1 and CDR2 sequences are GTSNPN and SVGIG (reference sequence). The sample comprised peripheral blood. The clonotype was recovered from a woman aged 55-70 years with COVID-19, enrolled during active disease. This chain joins TRBV30 and TRBJ1-2; D uncertain. CDR3 sequence reads: CAWSVVTPPTYTF. CDR3 DNA: TGTGCCTGGAGTGTAGTGACTCCACCAACCTACACCTTC.